Listed here are 25 T cell receptor beta chains from one sample, sequenced in a study of cytomegalovirus exposure and HLA in healthy donors. PCR involved 60 Vbeta and 13 Jbeta primers. Sequencing used immunoSEQ multiplex PCR; TCRdb keeps in-frame clones, though not all of them. Of roughly 80,000 clones in the sample, less than 85% were seen once. Input material: PBMCs. These receptor sequences come from a woman aged 50 to 60 in good health and CMV-seronegative.

V usage is TRBV10-3 and J usage is TRBJ1-2; D gene uncertain. Trimming left V 8 bases short and J 4 bases short, with 11 bases between. The CDR3 is 12 amino acids. Germline V gene sequence: CDR1 ENHRY, CDR2 SYGVKD. The CDR3 DNA reads TGTGCCATCTCCGGGGAGGGCTATGGCTACACCTTC. This encodes CAISGEGYGYTF.

V is TRBV19 and J is TRBJ2-4; no clear D. Germline CDR1 reads LNHDA; CDR2 reads SQIVND (reference sequence). The CDR3 covers 18 residues. V was pared by 3 bases and J by 0 bases, with 18 bases between. CDR3 DNA: TGTGCCAGTAGTATGTCGAGAAGGATTGACTTAGCCAAAAACATTCAGTACTTC. Translated: CASSMSRRIDLAKNIQYF.

The chain combines TRBV2 with TRBJ1-5; D may be TRBD1 (5 bases). The CDR3 spans 13 residues. Germline CDR1 SNHLY, CDR2 FYNNEI. V gave up 4 bases and J gave up 4 bases, with 8 bases separating them. The CDR3 nucleotides read TGTGCCAGCAGTGCAGGGTCTAATCAGCCCCAGCATTTT. Translated, it gives CASSAGSNQPQHF.

The chain is built from TRBV5-1 and TRBJ2-5; TRBD2 agrees at 9 bases. The J call may not be correct, given that the DNA end is closer to TRBJ2-7. Per the germline V gene, CDR1 is SGHRS and CDR2 is YFSETQ. The CDR3 covers 15 residues. CDR3 amino acids: CASSTTSGLSYEQYF. In nucleotides, the CDR3 is TGCGCCAGCAGCACGACTAGCGGTCTCTCCTACGAGCAGTACTTC.

The chain recombines TRBV10-3 with TRBJ2-2; 7 bases are shared with TRBD2. V lost 7 bases, J lost 1 base, and 0 bases stayed unmatched. This CDR3 spans 13 amino acids. CDR1 is ENHRY and CDR2 is SYGVKD in the germline V gene. Here the CDR3 DNA reads TGTGCCATCACTAGCGGGAACACCGGGGAGCTGTTTTTT. Translated: CAITSGNTGELFF.

The J gene is TRBJ1-1, the V gene TRBV7-9; 8 bases fit TRBD1. The CDR3 is made up of 17 amino acids. From germline, CDR1 is SEHNR and CDR2 FQNEAQ (reference sequence). V dropped 6 bases and J dropped 0; count of bases not matched to a gene: 12. The CDR3 loop reads CASRTIRGQAMNTEAFF. CDR3 bases: TGTGCCAGCAGAACTATACGGGGACAGGCCATGAACACTGAAGCTTTCTTT.

This chain uses TRBV19 with TRBJ1-2; no reliable D call. CDR1 and CDR2 from the germline V gene are LNHDA and SQIVND (reference sequence). The germline V and J ends were trimmed by 7 bases and 2 bases, with 23 bases remaining between them. The CDR3 has 17 residues. The CDR3 DNA sequence: TGTGCCAGTACGGCAGGTGCGGTTTCGGGGAAGAACTATGGCTACACCTTC. Encoded protein: CASTAGAVSGKNYGYTF.

The chain uses TRBV5-6 and TRBJ2-7; tentatively, D is TRBD2 (5 bases). CDR1 is SGHDT, CDR2 YYEEEE, per germline. Trimming took 0 bases from V and 0 from J, leaving 13 bases between them. There are 16 residues in the CDR3. The CDR3 loop reads CASSLDLSTNSYEQYF. The CDR3 nucleotides are TGTGCCAGCAGCTTGGACCTGTCGACTAACTCCTACGAGCAGTACTTC.

This clone was seen a handful of times. The genes are TRBV30 and TRBJ2-3; TRBD2 is a possible D gene (7 bases). V was pared by 0 bases and J by 5 bases, with 15 bases between. CDR1 is GTSNPN, CDR2 SVGIG, per germline (reference sequence). This CDR3 contains 15 residues. The CDR3 DNA sequence: TGTGCCTGGAGTGTAGGGGGGGGCGGTGTAGATACGCAGTATTTT. This encodes CAWSVGGGGVDTQYF.

The rearrangement links TRBV7-2 to TRBJ2-3, with TRBD2 matching over 7 bases. The CDR3 is 16 residues long. V trimming: 3 bases; J trimming: 3 bases; junction bases outside the gene matches: 9. In germline, CDR1 is SGHTA, CDR2 FQGNSA. Written as DNA, the CDR3 is TGTGCCAGCAGCTTGGGCTGGGGACTACTTACAGATACGCAGTATTTT. Its translation: CASSLGWGLLTDTQYF.

The chain has TRBV5-4 and TRBJ1-5, with TRBD1 matching 10 bases. The CDR3 consists of 15 residues. Per germline, CDR1 SGHNT and CDR2 YYREEE (reference sequence). V lost 2 bases, J lost 4 bases, and 3 bases stayed unmatched. This CDR3 reads CASSFGTGENQPQHF. The CDR3 DNA sequence: TGTGCCAGCAGCTTCGGGACAGGGGAGAATCAGCCCCAGCATTTT.

CDR3 DNA: TGTGCCAGCGTCCGCGGGTCGAACACCGGGGAGCTGTTTTTT. The encoded protein is CASVRGSNTGELFF. The chain couples TRBV7-9 to TRBJ2-2, with D perhaps matching TRBD2 (5 bases). Germline values: CDR1 SEHNR, CDR2 FQNEAQ (reference sequence). This CDR3 contains 14 residues. V was shortened by 8 bases and J by 0 bases, with 10 bases between the two germline ends.

This chain links TRBV13 with TRBJ1-6, with D possibly being TRBD1 (5 bases). V shed 5 bases and J shed 4 bases, with 12 bases lying between them. CDR3 length equals 15 residues. Germline CDR1 PRHDT, CDR2 FYEKMQ (reference sequence). The CDR3 DNA is TGTGCCAGCAGCCTAGCCGGGGGGTATAATTCACCCCTCCACTTT. As protein: CASSLAGGYNSPLHF.

The rearrangement joins TRBV5-8 to TRBJ1-5, with D tentatively TRBD1 (5 bases). Germline CDR1 reads SGHTS; CDR2 reads YDEGEE. CDR3 size: 15 residues. Deletions cut 4 bases from V and 3 bases from J, with 14 bases between. Here the CDR3 DNA reads TGTGCCAGCAGCAACCCTCGACAGCCCAATCAGCCCCAGCATTTT. This encodes CASSNPRQPNQPQHF.

This clone was seen more than once but under ten times. The chain joins TRBV29-1 to TRBJ2-7, with TRBD1 matching 8 bases. The J segment lost 5 bases and the V segment lost 6 bases, leaving 6 bases of the junction unmatched. The CDR3 has 12 residues. From germline, CDR1 is SQVTM and CDR2 ANQGSEA. CDR3 protein: CSVGTGGDEQYF. In nucleotides, the CDR3 is TGCAGCGTCGGTACAGGGGGAGACGAGCAGTACTTC.

This chain uses TRBV5-1 with TRBJ2-1, with 10 bases aligning to TRBD2. This CDR3 comprises 17 residues. V shed 0 bases, J shed 1 base, and the junction held 4 bases outside the gene matches. Per germline, CDR1 SGHRS and CDR2 YFSETQ. Written as DNA, the CDR3 is TGCGCCAGCAGCTTGGGGCTAGCGGGAGTGTCCTACAATGAGCAGTTCTTC. It translates to CASSLGLAGVSYNEQFF.

The chain's CDR3 is CASSYVVSGYEQYF. The CDR3 nucleotides read TGTGCCAGCAGTTACGTTGTCAGTGGTTACGAGCAGTACTTC. This chain joins TRBV6-6 and TRBJ2-7; no reliable D call. V lost 2 bases and J lost 4, with 12 bases in between. This CDR3 is built from 14 residues. The germline gives CDR1 MNHNY, CDR2 SVGAGI (reference sequence).

This clone was recorded a few times. The chain couples TRBV7-9 to TRBJ2-2; 7 nucleotides line up with TRBD1. This CDR3 is 17 amino acids long. J was trimmed by 4 bases and V by 5 bases; bases with no gene match: 13. The germline V gene has CDR1 SEHNR and CDR2 FQNEAQ (reference sequence). The DNA for the CDR3 is TGTGCCAGCAGCCTATCCTTCGGGGACAGCGCCACCGGGGAGCTGTTTTTT. Its translation: CASSLSFGDSATGELFF. The full variable domain, with the rest looked up from reference TRBV7-9 and TRBJ2-2, is DTGVSQNPRHKITKRGQNVTFRCDPISEHNRLYWYRQTLGQGPEFLTYFQNEAQLEKSRLLSDRFSAERPKGSFSTLEIQRTEQGDSAMYLCASSLSFGDSATGELFFGEGSRLTVL.

This rearrangement joins TRBV28 to TRBJ1-1; no definite D call. Trimming left V 2 bases short and J 7 bases short, with 8 bases between. The germline V gene encodes CDR1 MDHEN and CDR2 SYDVKM. The CDR3 consists of 12 residues. The CDR3 reads CASSLLIDEAFF. The DNA of the CDR3 is TGTGCCAGCAGTTTACTTATAGATGAAGCTTTCTTT.

The chain uses TRBV5-6 and TRBJ2-7, with a possible D match to TRBD2 (6 bases). The CDR3 is made up of 16 amino acids. Germline V CDR1 and CDR2: SGHDT, YYEEEE. Trimming left V 1 base short and J 3 bases short, with 17 bases between. The CDR3 DNA follows: TGTGCCAGCAGCTTGCATACACGACTAGGCCTCTACGAGCAGTACTTC. Encoded protein: CASSLHTRLGLYEQYF.

J is TRBJ2-1 and V is TRBV7-3; D gene unclear. Trimming took 1 base from V and 5 from J, leaving 6 bases between them. This CDR3 has 13 residues. Germline CDR1 and CDR2: SGHTA and FQGTGA. Here the CDR3 reads CASSLNIDNEQFF. CDR3 in DNA: TGTGCCAGCAGCTTAAATATCGACAATGAGCAGTTCTTC.

This sequence joins TRBV6-5 and TRBJ2-7; TRBD2 is a possible D gene (6 bases). The CDR3 extends over 16 amino acids. The germline CDR1 and CDR2 sequences are MNHEY and SVGAGI. V dropped 2 bases and J dropped 1 base, with 15 bases sitting between them. CDR3 nucleotide sequence: TGTGCCAGCAGTTACGGGCGGGAAAGGCTTTCCTACGAGCAGTACTTC. As protein: CASSYGRERLSYEQYF.

This clone was detected only a few times. The chain couples TRBV5-4 to TRBJ1-1; TRBD1 is a possible D gene (5 bases). CDR1 and CDR2 from the germline V gene are SGHNT and YYREEE (reference sequence). This CDR3 has 16 residues. Trimming took 5 bases from V and 3 from J, leaving 20 bases between them. Written as DNA, the CDR3 is TGTGCCAGCAGACGGGACTCCCTGATTTCGGACACTGAAGCTTTCTTT. Its protein is CASRRDSLISDTEAFF.

This chain links TRBV30 with TRBJ1-2, with a possible D match to TRBD1 (5 bases). The CDR3 extends over 13 amino acids. V lost 3 bases, J lost 3 bases, and 11 bases lay in between. Germline-derived CDR1 and CDR2 are GTSNPN and SVGIG (reference sequence). The CDR3 nucleotides are TGTGCCTGGAGCCGGGGGACGGACTATGGCTACACCTTC. It translates to CAWSRGTDYGYTF.

This sequence joins TRBV18 and TRBJ2-5; 9 bases line up with TRBD2. The CDR3 has 13 amino acids. Per germline, CDR1 KGHSH and CDR2 LQKENI. After removal of 0 bases from V and 13 bases from J, the junction contained 6 bases not matched to a gene. For the CDR3, the DNA is TGTGCCAGCTCACCACCGGGGACTAGCCCCTTGTACTTC. Its protein product is CASSPPGTSPLYF.